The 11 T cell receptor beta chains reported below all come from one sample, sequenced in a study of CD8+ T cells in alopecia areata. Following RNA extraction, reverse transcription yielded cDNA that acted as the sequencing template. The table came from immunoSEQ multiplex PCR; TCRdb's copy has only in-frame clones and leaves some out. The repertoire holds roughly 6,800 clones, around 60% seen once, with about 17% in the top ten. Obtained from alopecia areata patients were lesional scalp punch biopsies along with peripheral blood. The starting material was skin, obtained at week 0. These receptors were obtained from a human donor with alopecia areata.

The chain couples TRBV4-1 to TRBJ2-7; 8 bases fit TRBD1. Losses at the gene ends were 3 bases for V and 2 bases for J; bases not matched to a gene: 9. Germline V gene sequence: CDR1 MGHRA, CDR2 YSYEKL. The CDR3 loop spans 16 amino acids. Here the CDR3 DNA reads TGCGCCAGCAGCCAGGAAACCAGGACAGGGACCTACGAGCAGTACTTC. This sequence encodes CASSQETRTGTYEQYF.

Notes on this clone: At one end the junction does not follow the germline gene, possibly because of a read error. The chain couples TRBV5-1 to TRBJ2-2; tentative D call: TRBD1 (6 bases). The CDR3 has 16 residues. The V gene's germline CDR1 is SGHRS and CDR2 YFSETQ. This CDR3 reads CASRLGGQSHTGELFF. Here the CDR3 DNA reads TGCGCCAGCAGATTGGGTGGACAGAGCCACACCGGGGAGCTGTTTTTT.

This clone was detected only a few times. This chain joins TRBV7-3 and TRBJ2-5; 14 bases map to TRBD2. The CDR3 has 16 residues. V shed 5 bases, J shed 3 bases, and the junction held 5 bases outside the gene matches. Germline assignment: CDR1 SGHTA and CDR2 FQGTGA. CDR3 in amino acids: CASSRTSGRPEETQYF. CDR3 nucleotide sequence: TGTGCCAGCAGCCGGACTAGCGGGAGGCCCGAAGAGACCCAGTACTTC. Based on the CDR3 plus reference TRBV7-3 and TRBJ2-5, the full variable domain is GAGVSQTPSNKVTEKGKYVELRCDPISGHTALYWYRQSLGQGPEFLIYFQGTGAADDSGLPNDRFFAVRPEGSVSTLKIQRTERGDSAVYLCASSRTSGRPEETQYFGPGTRLLVL.

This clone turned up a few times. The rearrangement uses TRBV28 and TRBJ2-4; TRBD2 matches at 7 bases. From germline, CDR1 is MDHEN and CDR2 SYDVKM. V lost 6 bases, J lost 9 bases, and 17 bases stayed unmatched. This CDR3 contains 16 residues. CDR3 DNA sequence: TGTGCCAGCAGCGGGACGCGCGGGGGAGCCGGGGGCATTCAGTACTTC. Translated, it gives CASSGTRGGAGGIQYF.

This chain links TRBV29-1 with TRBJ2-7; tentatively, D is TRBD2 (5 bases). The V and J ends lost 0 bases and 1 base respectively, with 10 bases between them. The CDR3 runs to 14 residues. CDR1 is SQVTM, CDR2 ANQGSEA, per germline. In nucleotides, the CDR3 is TGCAGCGTTGAAGATAGCCGGGATTCCTACGAGCAGTACTTC. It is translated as CSVEDSRDSYEQYF.

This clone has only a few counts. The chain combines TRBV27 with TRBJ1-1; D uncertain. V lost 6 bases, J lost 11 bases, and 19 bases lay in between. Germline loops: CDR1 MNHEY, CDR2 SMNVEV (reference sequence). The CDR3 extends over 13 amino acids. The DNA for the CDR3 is TGTGCCAGCAGGGTTAACCGGTGGGCGTATGCTTTCTTT. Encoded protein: CASRVNRWAYAFF.

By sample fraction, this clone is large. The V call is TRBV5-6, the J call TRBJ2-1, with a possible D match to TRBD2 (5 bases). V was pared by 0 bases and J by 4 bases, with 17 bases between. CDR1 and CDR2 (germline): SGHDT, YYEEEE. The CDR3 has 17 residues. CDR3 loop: CASSLARSRVKYNEQFF. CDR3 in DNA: TGTGCCAGCAGCTTGGCCAGATCGCGGGTTAAATACAATGAGCAGTTCTTC. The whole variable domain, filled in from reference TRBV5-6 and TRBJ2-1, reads DAGVTQSPTHLIKTRGQQVTLRCSPKSGHDTVSWYQQALGQGPQFIFQYYEEEERQRGNFPDRFSGHQFPNYSSELNVNALLLGDSALYLCASSLARSRVKYNEQFFGPGTRLTVL.

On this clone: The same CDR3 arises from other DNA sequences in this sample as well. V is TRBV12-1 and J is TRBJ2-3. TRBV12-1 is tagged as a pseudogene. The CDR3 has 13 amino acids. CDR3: CASSQGYTDTQYF. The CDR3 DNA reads TGTGCCAGCAGCCAAGGGTACACAGATACGCAGTATTTT.

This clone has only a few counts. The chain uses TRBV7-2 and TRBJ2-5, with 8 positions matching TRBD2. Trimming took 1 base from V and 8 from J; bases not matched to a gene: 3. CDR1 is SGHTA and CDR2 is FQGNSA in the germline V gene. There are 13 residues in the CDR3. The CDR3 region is CASSLGREDTQYF. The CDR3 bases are TGTGCCAGCAGCTTAGGGCGGGAGGACACCCAGTACTTC.

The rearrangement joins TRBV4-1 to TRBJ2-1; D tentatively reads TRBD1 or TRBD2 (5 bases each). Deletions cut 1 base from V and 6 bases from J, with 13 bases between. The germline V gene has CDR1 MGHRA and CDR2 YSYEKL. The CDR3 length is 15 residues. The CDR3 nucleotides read TGCGCCAGCAGCCAAGCCCCGGGACCACGCAATGAGCAGTTCTTC. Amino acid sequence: CASSQAPGPRNEQFF.

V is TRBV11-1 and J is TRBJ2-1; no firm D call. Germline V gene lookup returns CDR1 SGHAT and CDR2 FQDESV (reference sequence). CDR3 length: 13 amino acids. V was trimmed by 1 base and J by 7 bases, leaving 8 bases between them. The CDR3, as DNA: TGTGCCAGCAGCTTAGGTACTGTAAATGAGCAGTTCTTC. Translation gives CASSLGTVNEQFF.